This TCR beta chain was recorded in a study of CD8+ T cells in alopecia areata. The wider study: The tofacitinib course ran for 6 to 18 months and was followed by 6 months off drug. Study observations and caveats: Mice showed TCR sharing more clearly than patients did, possibly owing to HLA.

Looked up from germline, CDR1 is GTSNPN and CDR2 is SVGIG (reference sequence). This CDR3 spans 12 amino acids. V was pared by 7 bases and J by 7 bases, with 7 bases of the junction left unmatched. This clone was observed a few times. What it binds is unknown. RNA was isolated and reverse transcribed to cDNA, the sequencing template. Clones were sequenced by immunoSEQ multiplex PCR, and TCRdb holds only the in-frame ones, with some missing. The sample shows around 140,000 clones, around 51% of them seen only once. This sequence joins TRBV30 and TRBJ1-2; the match to TRBD1 covers 9 bases. Material: CD4+ T cells sorted from blood, obtained at week 0. The TCR comes from a human donor with alopecia areata. The CDR3 nucleotides are TGTGCCTCATCTACAGGGGGCCGTGGCTACACCTTC. It codes for CASSTGGRGYTF.